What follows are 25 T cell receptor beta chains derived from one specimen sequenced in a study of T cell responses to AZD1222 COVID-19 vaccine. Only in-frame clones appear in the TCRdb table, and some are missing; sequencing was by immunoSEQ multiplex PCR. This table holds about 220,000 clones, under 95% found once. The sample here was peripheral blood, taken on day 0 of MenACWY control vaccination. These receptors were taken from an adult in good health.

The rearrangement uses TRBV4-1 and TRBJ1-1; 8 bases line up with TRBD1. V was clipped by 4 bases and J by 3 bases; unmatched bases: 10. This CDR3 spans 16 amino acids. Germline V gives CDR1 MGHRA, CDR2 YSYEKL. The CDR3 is CASSPGQGGGHTEAFF. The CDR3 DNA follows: TGCGCCAGCAGCCCCGGACAGGGCGGCGGCCACACTGAAGCTTTCTTT.

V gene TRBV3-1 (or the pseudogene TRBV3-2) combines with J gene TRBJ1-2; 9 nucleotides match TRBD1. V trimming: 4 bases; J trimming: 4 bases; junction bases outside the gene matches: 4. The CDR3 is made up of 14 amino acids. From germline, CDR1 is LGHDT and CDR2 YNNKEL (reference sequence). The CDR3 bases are TGTGCCAGCAGCCCGGGACAGGGTGGCTATGGCTACACCTTC. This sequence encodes CASSPGQGGYGYTF.

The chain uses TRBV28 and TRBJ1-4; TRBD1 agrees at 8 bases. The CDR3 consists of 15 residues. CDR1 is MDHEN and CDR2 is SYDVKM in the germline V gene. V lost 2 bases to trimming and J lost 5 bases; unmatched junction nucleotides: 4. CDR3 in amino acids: CASSLGQGGNEKLFF. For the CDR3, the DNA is TGTGCCAGCAGTTTAGGACAGGGAGGGAATGAAAAACTGTTTTTT. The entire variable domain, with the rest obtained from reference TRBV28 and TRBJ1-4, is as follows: DVKVTQSSRYLVKRTGEKVFLECVQDMDHENMFWYRQDPGLGLRLIYFSYDVKMKEKGDIPEGYSVSREKKERFSLILESASTNQTSMYLCASSLGQGGNEKLFFGSGTQLSVL.

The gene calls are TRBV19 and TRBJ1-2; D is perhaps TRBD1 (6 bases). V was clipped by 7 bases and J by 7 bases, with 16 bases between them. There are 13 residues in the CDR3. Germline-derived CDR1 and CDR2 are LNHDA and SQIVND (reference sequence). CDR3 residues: CASTNTGSGGYTF. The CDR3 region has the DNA TGTGCCAGTACCAATACAGGGTCGGGTGGCTACACCTTC. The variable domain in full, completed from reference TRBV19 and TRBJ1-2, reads DGGITQSPKYLFRKEGQNVTLSCEQNLNHDAMYWYRQDPGQGLRLIYYSQIVNDFQKGDIAEGYSVSREKKESFPLTVTSAQKNPTAFYLCASTNTGSGGYTFGSGTRLTVV.

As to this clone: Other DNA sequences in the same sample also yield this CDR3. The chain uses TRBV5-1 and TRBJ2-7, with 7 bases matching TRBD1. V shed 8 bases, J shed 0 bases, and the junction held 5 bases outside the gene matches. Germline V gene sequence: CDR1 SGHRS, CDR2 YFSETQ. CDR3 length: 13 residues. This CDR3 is CASSTGSSYEQYF. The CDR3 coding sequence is TGCGCCAGTTCGACAGGGAGCTCCTACGAGCAGTACTTC.

The CDR3 region has the DNA TGTGCCAGCACCGTGAGGGGGGGTCCCGGAAACACCATATATTTT. Its translation: CASTVRGGPGNTIYF. The chain joins TRBV5-4 to TRBJ1-3, with D tentatively TRBD1 (6 bases). V lost 6 bases and J 4 bases, leaving 17 bases between the germline ends. Germline values: CDR1 SGHNT, CDR2 YYREEE (reference sequence). CDR3 length equals 15 residues. The variable domain in full, completed from reference TRBV5-4 and TRBJ1-3, reads ETGVTQSPTHLIKTRGQQVTLRCSSQSGHNTVSWYQQALGQGPQFIFQYYREEENGRGNFPPRFSGLQFPNYSSELNVNALELDDSALYLCASTVRGGPGNTIYFGEGSWLTVV.

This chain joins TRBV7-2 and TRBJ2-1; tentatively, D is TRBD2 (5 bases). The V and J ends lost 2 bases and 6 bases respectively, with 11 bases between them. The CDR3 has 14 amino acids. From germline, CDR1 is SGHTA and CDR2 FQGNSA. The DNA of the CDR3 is TGTGCCAGCAGCTTATTACTAGTTGGCAATGAGCAGTTCTTC. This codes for CASSLLLVGNEQFF.

CDR3 coding DNA: TGTGCCAGCTCACCGACAGGGGGCAGGGTCAATCAGCCCCAGCATTTT. Protein: CASSPTGGRVNQPQHF. V is TRBV18 and J is TRBJ1-5, with 10 bases fitting TRBD1. The CDR3 length is 16 residues. Germline V lookup: CDR1 KGHSH, CDR2 LQKENI. The V segment lost 3 bases and the J segment 3 bases; nucleotides outside the gene matches: 5.

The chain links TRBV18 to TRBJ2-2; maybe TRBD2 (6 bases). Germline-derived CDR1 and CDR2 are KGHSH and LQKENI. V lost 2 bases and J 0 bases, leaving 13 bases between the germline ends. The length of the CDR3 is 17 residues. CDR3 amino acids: CASSPGSGRANTGELFF. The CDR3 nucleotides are TGTGCCAGCTCACCAGGTAGCGGACGGGCGAACACCGGGGAGCTGTTTTTT.

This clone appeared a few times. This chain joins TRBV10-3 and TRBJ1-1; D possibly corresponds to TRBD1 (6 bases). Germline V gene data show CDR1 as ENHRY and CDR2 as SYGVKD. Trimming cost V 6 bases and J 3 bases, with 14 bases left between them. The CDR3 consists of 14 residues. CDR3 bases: TGTGCCATCAGCTCGACAGGTAAAGACACTGAAGCTTTCTTT. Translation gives CAISSTGKDTEAFF.

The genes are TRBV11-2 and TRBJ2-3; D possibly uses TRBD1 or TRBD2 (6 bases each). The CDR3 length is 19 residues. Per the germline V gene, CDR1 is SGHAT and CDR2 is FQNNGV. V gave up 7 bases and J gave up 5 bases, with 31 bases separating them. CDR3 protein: CASTPTTGLGSGPKDTQYF. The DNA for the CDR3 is TGTGCCAGCACCCCGACCACAGGGCTCGGTAGCGGTCCTAAAGATACGCAGTATTTT.

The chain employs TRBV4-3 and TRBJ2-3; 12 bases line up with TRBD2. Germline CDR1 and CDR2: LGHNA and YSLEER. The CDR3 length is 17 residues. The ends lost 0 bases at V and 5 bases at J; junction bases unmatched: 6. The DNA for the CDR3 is TGCGCCAGCAGCCAAGAACTAGCGGGGGGCTCTGGAGATACGCAGTATTTT. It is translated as CASSQELAGGSGDTQYF.

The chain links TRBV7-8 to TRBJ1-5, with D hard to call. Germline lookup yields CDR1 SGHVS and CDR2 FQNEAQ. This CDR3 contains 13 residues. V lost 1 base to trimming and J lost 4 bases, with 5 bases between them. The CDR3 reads CASSLGVNQPQHF. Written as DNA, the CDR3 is TGTGCCAGCAGCTTAGGAGTAAATCAGCCCCAGCATTTT.

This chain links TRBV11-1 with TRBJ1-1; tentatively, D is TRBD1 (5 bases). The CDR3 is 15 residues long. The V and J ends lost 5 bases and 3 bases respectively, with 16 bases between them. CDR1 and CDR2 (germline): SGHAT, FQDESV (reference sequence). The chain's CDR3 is CASSEDRGGYTEAFF. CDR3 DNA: TGTGCCAGCAGCGAAGACCGGGGCGGTTACACTGAAGCTTTCTTT.

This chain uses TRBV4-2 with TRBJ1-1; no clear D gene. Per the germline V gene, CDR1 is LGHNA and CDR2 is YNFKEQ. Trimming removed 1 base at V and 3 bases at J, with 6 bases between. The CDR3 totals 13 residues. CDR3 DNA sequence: TGTGCCAGCAGCCAAGTGTTAGACACTGAAGCTTTCTTT. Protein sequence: CASSQVLDTEAFF.

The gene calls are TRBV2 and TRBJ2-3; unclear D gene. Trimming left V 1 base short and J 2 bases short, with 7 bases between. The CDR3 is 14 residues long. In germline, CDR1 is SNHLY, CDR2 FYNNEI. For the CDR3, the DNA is TGTGCCAGCAGTGAAGACAGCCACACAGATACGCAGTATTTT. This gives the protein CASSEDSHTDTQYF.

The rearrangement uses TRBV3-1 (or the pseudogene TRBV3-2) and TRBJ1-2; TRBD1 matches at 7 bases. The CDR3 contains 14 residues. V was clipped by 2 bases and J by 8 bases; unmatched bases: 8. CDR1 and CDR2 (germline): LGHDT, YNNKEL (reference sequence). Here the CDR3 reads CASSQKQGSDGYTF. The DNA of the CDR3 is TGTGCCAGCAGCCAAAAACAGGGGTCTGACGGCTACACCTTC.

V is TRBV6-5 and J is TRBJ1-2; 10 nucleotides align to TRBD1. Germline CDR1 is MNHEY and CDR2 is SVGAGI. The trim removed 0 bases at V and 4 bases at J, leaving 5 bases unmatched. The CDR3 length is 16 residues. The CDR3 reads CASSYSPGQGSYGYTF. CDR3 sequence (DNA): TGTGCCAGCAGTTACTCTCCGGGACAGGGGTCCTATGGCTACACCTTC.

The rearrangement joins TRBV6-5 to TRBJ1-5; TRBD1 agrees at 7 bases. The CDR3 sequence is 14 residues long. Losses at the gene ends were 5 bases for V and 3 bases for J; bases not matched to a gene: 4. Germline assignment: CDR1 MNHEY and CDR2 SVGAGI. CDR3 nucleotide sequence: TGTGCCAGCAGTCTCGACAGGGACAATCAGCCCCAGCATTTT. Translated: CASSLDRDNQPQHF.

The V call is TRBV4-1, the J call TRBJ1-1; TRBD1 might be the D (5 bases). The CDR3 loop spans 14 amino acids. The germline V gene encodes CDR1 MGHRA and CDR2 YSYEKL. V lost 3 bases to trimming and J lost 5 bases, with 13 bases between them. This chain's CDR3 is CASSQAPGRTEAFF. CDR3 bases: TGCGCCAGCAGCCAGGCCCCAGGGCGGACTGAAGCTTTCTTT.

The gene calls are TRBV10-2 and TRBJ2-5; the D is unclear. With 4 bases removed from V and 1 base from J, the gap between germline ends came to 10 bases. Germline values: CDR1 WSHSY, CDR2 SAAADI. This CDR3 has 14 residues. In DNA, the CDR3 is TGCGCCAGCAGTGTGTCAGGCCTCCAAGAGACCCAGTACTTC. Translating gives CASSVSGLQETQYF.

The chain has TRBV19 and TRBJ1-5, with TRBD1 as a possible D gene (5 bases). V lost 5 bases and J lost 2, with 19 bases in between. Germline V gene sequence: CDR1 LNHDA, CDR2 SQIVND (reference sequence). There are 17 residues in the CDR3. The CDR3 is CASSPPRGSVGNQPQHF. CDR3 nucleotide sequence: TGTGCCAGTAGTCCGCCGAGGGGATCGGTCGGCAATCAGCCCCAGCATTTT.

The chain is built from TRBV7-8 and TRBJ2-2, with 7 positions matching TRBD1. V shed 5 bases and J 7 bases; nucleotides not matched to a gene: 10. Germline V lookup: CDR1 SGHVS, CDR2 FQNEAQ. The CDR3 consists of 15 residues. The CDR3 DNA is TGTGCCAGCAGCCCATGGGACAGAGGCGTCGGGGAGCTGTTTTTT. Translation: CASSPWDRGVGELFF.

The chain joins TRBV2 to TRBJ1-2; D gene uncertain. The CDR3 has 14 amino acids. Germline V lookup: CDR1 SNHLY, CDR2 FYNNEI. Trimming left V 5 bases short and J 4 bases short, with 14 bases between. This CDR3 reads CASSSGRLSYGYTF. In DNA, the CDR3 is TGTGCCAGCAGTAGCGGACGACTCTCCTATGGCTACACCTTC.

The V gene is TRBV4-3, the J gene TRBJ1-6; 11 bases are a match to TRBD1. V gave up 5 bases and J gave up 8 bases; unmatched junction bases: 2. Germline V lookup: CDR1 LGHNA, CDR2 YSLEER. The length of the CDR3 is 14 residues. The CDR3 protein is CASSGTGGYSPLHF. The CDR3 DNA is TGCGCCAGCAGCGGGACAGGGGGTTATTCACCCCTCCACTTT.